This passage covers 20 T cell receptor beta chains from one sample sequenced in a study of T cell repertoires in cytomegalovirus infection. One entry per CDR3 protein results from TCRdb running MiXCR on the reads. The data hold some 160,000 distinct CDR3 sequences, with roughly 18% observed a single time. Sequencing input: CD8+ T cells from PBMCs. These receptors originate from a human donor in good health (CMV status not recorded). Some clones in this sample may be carry-over from other donors' samples.

This clonotype has just a few counts. The chain couples TRBV7-9 to TRBJ2-7; possible D gene TRBD1, 5 bases. CDR3 length: 12 amino acids. Germline V CDR1 and CDR2: SEHNR, FQNEAQ (reference sequence). The V gene lost 6 bases and the J gene lost 6 bases, with 12 bases spanning the gap. The chain's CDR3 is CASRQGTTEQYF. CDR3 DNA: TGTGCCAGCAGGCAGGGTACTACCGAGCAGTACTTC.

This clonotype has ten or more counts. In nucleotides, the CDR3 is TGTGCCAGCAGCTTATTTGTCCCAGGGTCTGACTATGGCTACACCTTC. The encoded protein is CASSLFVPGSDYGYTF. This sequence joins TRBV7-8 and TRBJ1-2; tentative D call: TRBD1 (5 bases). The V end lost 2 bases, the J end lost 3 bases, and 16 bases lay between the germline ends. The CDR3 runs to 16 residues. Germline loops: CDR1 SGHVS, CDR2 FQNEAQ.

This chain links TRBV3-1 with TRBJ2-1, with 10 bases matching TRBD2. Germline CDR1 and CDR2: LGHDT and YNNKEL (reference sequence). The CDR3 sequence is 16 residues long. With V trimmed by 0 bases and J by 8 bases, 7 bases remained unmatched. CDR3 bases: TGTGCCAGCAGCCAAGATCCGGGACTAGCGTTCGATGAGCAGTTCTTC. Translation: CASSQDPGLAFDEQFF.

This clonotype has more than one count but fewer than ten. V is TRBV6-5 and J is TRBJ2-5, with 16 bases fitting TRBD2. Trimming at V came to 2 bases and at J to 7 bases, leaving 7 bases not matched to a gene. Per the germline V gene, CDR1 is MNHEY and CDR2 is SVGAGI. The CDR3 runs to 17 residues. The CDR3, as DNA: TGTGCCAGCAGTTACAAGGGACTAGCGGGAGGGCCAGGGACCCAGTACTTC. Residues: CASSYKGLAGGPGTQYF.

The table lists this clonotype with many counts. The chain carries TRBV7-8 and TRBJ2-3; 9 nucleotides align to TRBD2. The CDR3 consists of 15 residues. The J segment lost 1 base and the V segment lost 3 bases, leaving 2 bases of the junction unmatched. The germline V gene encodes CDR1 SGHVS and CDR2 FQNEAQ. The CDR3, as DNA: TGTGCCAGCAGCTTTAAGCGGGGGGGCACAGATACGCAGTATTTT. This translates into CASSFKRGGTDTQYF. The variable domain in full, with the rest retrieved from reference TRBV7-8 and TRBJ2-3, is GAGVSQSPRYKVAKRGQDVALRCDPISGHVSLFWYQQALGQGPEFLTYFQNEAQLDKSGLPSDRFFAERPEGSVSTLKIQRTQQEDSAVYLCASSFKRGGTDTQYFGPGTRLTVL.

This clonotype has more than one count but fewer than ten. The chain couples TRBV7-3 to TRBJ2-7; 8 bases agree with TRBD2. V was pared by 2 bases and J by 5 bases, with 2 bases of the junction left unmatched. The CDR3 sequence is 13 residues long. Germline-derived CDR1 and CDR2 are SGHTA and FQGTGA. CDR3 nucleotides: TGTGCCAGCAGCTTATTTAGCGGGGACGAGCAGTACTTC. It is translated as CASSLFSGDEQYF.

The chain has TRBV20-1 and TRBJ2-4, with D perhaps TRBD2 (6 bases). Germline V gene data show CDR1 as DFQATT and CDR2 as SNEGSKA (reference sequence). V gave up 1 base and J gave up 9 bases, with 13 bases separating them. The CDR3 is 13 residues long. CDR3 amino acids: CSARGGEVGIQYF. The CDR3 coding sequence is TGCAGTGCTAGAGGGGGGGAAGTGGGCATTCAGTACTTC.

This clonotype was observed at least ten times. The rearrangement links TRBV6-2 or TRBV6-3 to TRBJ2-4; D unclear. This CDR3 is built from 14 residues. Trimming cost V 6 bases and J 1 base, with 10 bases left between them. The V gene's germline CDR1 is MNHEY and CDR2 SVGEGT. The CDR3 DNA follows: TGTGCCAGCAGCCCCCCCGGCGCCAAAAACATTCAGTACTTC. The encoded protein is CASSPPGAKNIQYF.

This rearrangement joins TRBV7-9 to TRBJ1-1; D may be TRBD1 (5 bases). The V gene's germline CDR1 is SEHNR and CDR2 FQNEAQ (reference sequence). Deletions cut 6 bases from V and 2 bases from J, with 10 bases between. The CDR3 totals 13 residues. The CDR3 region is CASRPDSNTEAFF. The CDR3, as DNA: TGTGCCAGCAGACCCGACAGTAACACTGAAGCTTTCTTT.

This clonotype was counted many times. The chain couples TRBV7-9 to TRBJ1-4; a weak D match, TRBD1 (5 bases). The germline V gene encodes CDR1 SEHNR and CDR2 FQNEAQ (reference sequence). The V end was cut by 3 bases, the J end by 5 bases, with 10 bases between. CDR3 length: 14 amino acids. CDR3 in DNA: TGTGCCAGCAGCTTTGACAGATCGAATGAAAAACTGTTTTTT. Translation gives CASSFDRSNEKLFF.

This clonotype was picked up many times. CDR3 coding DNA: TGTGCCAGCAGCTTGGTCTCCGGGACGTGGGACATTCAGTACTTC. This gives the protein CASSLVSGTWDIQYF. The chain links TRBV5-8 to TRBJ2-4; D is possibly TRBD1 or TRBD2 (5 bases each). The CDR3 runs 15 residues. Germline CDR1 is SGHTS and CDR2 is YDEGEE. V was clipped by 0 bases and J by 8 bases, with 15 bases between them.

This clonotype was seen a few times. The chain recombines TRBV6-2 or TRBV6-3 with TRBJ1-2; D gene ambiguous. The CDR3 contains 14 residues. The V and J ends lost 5 bases and 6 bases respectively, with 16 bases between them. The germline CDR1 and CDR2 sequences are MNHEY and SVGEGT. The CDR3 sequence: CASSPRQVLHGYTF. CDR3 in DNA: TGTGCCAGCAGTCCCCGACAAGTCCTCCATGGCTACACCTTC.

In its sample, this clonotype was seen a few times. This chain links TRBV6-2 or TRBV6-3 with TRBJ2-2; 8 nucleotides match TRBD2. With V trimmed by 5 bases and J by 5 bases, 10 bases remained unmatched. The CDR3 is 16 amino acids. Germline assignment: CDR1 MNHEY and CDR2 SVGEGT. This chain's CDR3 is CASSVLTGLVTGELFF. The CDR3 nucleotides read TGTGCCAGCAGTGTACTGACGGGACTAGTTACCGGGGAGCTGTTTTTT.

V usage is TRBV12-3 or TRBV12-4 and J usage is TRBJ2-7, with D possibly matching TRBD2 (5 bases). V was cut by 8 bases and J by 4 bases, with 27 bases left in between. This CDR3 contains 17 residues. In DNA, the CDR3 is TGTGCCAGCGCCGTCAGCCGGCCGGGGTCCGAAGGTTACGAGCAGTACTTC. Residues: CASAVSRPGSEGYEQYF.

Ten or more counts support this clonotype. This chain joins TRBV28 and TRBJ2-7; 8 bases fit TRBD2. The CDR3 spans 14 residues. Per germline, CDR1 MDHEN and CDR2 SYDVKM. With 3 bases clipped from V and 4 bases from J, the junction kept 5 bases outside the gene matches. In DNA form, the CDR3 reads TGTGCCAGCAGTTTCCGCGGGAGGCAGTACGAGCAGTACTTC. It encodes CASSFRGRQYEQYF. The whole variable domain, remainder taken from reference TRBV28 and TRBJ2-7, is DVKVTQSSRYLVKRTGEKVFLECVQDMDHENMFWYRQDPGLGLRLIYFSYDVKMKEKGDIPEGYSVSREKKERFSLILESASTNQTSMYLCASSFRGRQYEQYFGPGTRLTVT.

This clonotype was detected many times. The chain carries TRBV11-1 and TRBJ2-1; D call uncertain. Germline V lookup: CDR1 SGHAT, CDR2 FQDESV (reference sequence). The CDR3 is 13 amino acids. The V end lost 4 bases, the J end lost 6 bases, and 10 bases lay between the germline ends. CDR3 DNA: TGTGCCAGCAGCTCCGGACCCCGCAATGAGCAGTTCTTC. Amino acids: CASSSGPRNEQFF.

The gene calls are TRBV25-1 and TRBJ2-5, with D possibly being TRBD1 (5 bases). This CDR3 comprises 20 residues. V was trimmed by 7 bases and J by 4 bases, leaving 34 bases between them. Per germline, CDR1 MGHDK and CDR2 SYGVNS. This CDR3 reads CASIKSDPPRPGLLRETQYF. The CDR3 DNA reads TGTGCCAGCATCAAATCCGACCCACCCCGACCAGGGCTCTTGAGAGAGACCCAGTACTTC.

This clonotype was picked up one time. This sequence joins TRBV6-2 or TRBV6-3 and TRBJ2-7; D might be TRBD2 (6 bases). The CDR3 consists of 14 residues. Trimming shortened V by 2 bases and J by 6 bases, and 14 bases separated the two germline ends. Germline CDR1 reads MNHEY; CDR2 reads SVGEGT. The CDR3 DNA reads as TGTGCCAGCAGTTACCGGCGAGTCGGGGGCGAGCAGTACTTC. It encodes CASSYRRVGGEQYF.

This chain links TRBV6-2 or TRBV6-3 with TRBJ2-1; D remains ambiguous. Germline V gene data show CDR1 as MNHEY and CDR2 as SVGEGT. V was pared by 4 bases and J by 8 bases, with 12 bases between. CDR3 length: 13 amino acids. The CDR3 nucleotides are TGTGCCAGCAGTTGGGAACTTACCCATGAGCAGTTCTTC. Its translation is CASSWELTHEQFF.

This clonotype was detected only a few times. This rearrangement joins TRBV6-1 to TRBJ2-5; 11 bases line up with TRBD1. V was clipped by 2 bases and J by 4 bases; unmatched bases: 6. This CDR3 contains 16 residues. The germline V gene encodes CDR1 MNHNS and CDR2 SASEGT. CDR3 DNA sequence: TGTGCCAGCAGTGAAACCGGACAGGGGGCCATAGAGACCCAGTACTTC. Protein sequence: CASSETGQGAIETQYF.